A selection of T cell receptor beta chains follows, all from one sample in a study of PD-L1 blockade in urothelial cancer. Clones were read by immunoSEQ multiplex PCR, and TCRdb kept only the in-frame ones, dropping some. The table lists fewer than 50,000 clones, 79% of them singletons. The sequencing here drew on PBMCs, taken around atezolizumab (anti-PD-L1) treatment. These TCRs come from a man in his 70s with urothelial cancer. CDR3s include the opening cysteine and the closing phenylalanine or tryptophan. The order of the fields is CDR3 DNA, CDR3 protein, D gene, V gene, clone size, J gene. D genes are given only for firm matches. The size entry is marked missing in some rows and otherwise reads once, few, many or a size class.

TGCGCCAGCAGGGGACAGACGTACACAGATACGCAGTATTTT CASRGQTYTDTQYF TRBD1 TRBV5-1 - TRBJ2-3
TGCAGCGTTGCGTCGGCAGGGTGGAACACTGAAGCTTTCTTT CSVASAGWNTEAFF - TRBV29-1 - TRBJ1-1
TGTGCCAGCTCACCACTGACAGGGGGTGCCCCAGATACGCAGTATTTT CASSPLTGGAPDTQYF TRBD1 TRBV18 - TRBJ2-3
TGTGCCAGCAGTTACGAAGCGGGAGTGGGTAATGAGCAGTTCTTC CASSYEAGVGNEQFF TRBD2 TRBV6-5 - TRBJ2-1
TGCACCCCCGGGGTAGCGGACAATGAGCAGTTCTTC CTPGVADNEQFF - TRBV1 - TRBJ2-1
TGTGCCAGCAGCTTGGGGAGGGAGCAGTACTTC CASSLGREQYF - TRBV5-6 once TRBJ2-7
TGTGCCAGCAGTTCCGGAGGAAAACTGTTTTTT CASSSGGKLFF - TRBV6-1 - TRBJ1-4
TGTGCCAGTAGTATCACAGGAGGGACCGGGGAGCTGTTTTTT CASSITGGTGELFF - TRBV19 - TRBJ2-2
TGTGCCAGCAGACCAGACAGGGCAGTATCCTACGAGCAGTACTTC CASRPDRAVSYEQYF TRBD1 TRBV5-6 - TRBJ2-7
TGTGCCAGCAGCTTATCGAGACTAGCGGGCAATGAGCAGTTCTTC CASSLSRLAGNEQFF TRBD2 TRBV7-3 - TRBJ2-1
TGCGCCAGCAGCTTGGGGGACAGGGGAGGAGTGCAGTACTTC CASSLGDRGGVQYF TRBD1 TRBV5-1 - TRBJ2-7
TGTGCCAGCAGTTTTTCAGTACAGCCCCAGCATTTT CASSFSVQPQHF - TRBV28 - TRBJ1-5
TGTGCCATTACGGACAGGGGAAGCGATGAGCAGTTCTTC CAITDRGSDEQFF TRBD1 TRBV10-3 - TRBJ2-1
TGTGCCAGCAGTGATTTCGCCGACGGGACAGGGGGCACTGAAGCTTTCTTT CASSDFADGTGGTEAFF TRBD1 TRBV2 - TRBJ1-1
TGTGCCAGCAGTTTCTTAAGGGGACAGATGCCCTATTTAGCCAAAAACATTCAGTACTTC CASSFLRGQMPYLAKNIQYF TRBD1 TRBV28 - TRBJ2-4
TGCGCCAGCAGTGAGGAGGGAGGCAGCACAGATACGCAGTATTTT CASSEEGGSTDTQYF - TRBV10-1 once TRBJ2-3
TGTGCCAGCAGCTCGGGACAGGGGGGAGGAGAGACCCAGTACTTC CASSSGQGGGETQYF TRBD1 TRBV11-2 - TRBJ2-5
TGCGCCAGCAGCGGCGGGACAGACCCAAACTATGGCTACACCTTC CASSGGTDPNYGYTF TRBD1 TRBV5-1 - TRBJ1-2
TGCGCCAGCAGCTCCCTTCCCTCGGACACTGAAGCTTTCTTT CASSSLPSDTEAFF - TRBV5-1 - TRBJ1-1
TGTGCCAGCAGCGCACAGGGATTGCCCTCCTACGAGCAGTACTTC CASSAQGLPSYEQYF - TRBV2 - TRBJ2-7
TGTGCCAGCAGCTCCATGGGACAGGGAGGGGCCTATGGCTACACCTTC CASSSMGQGGAYGYTF TRBD1 TRBV5-4 - TRBJ1-2
TGCGCCAGCAGCTTGGCAGGGGACGATACGCAGTATTTT CASSLAGDDTQYF - TRBV5-1 - TRBJ2-3
TGTGCCAGCAGCGAACACCTCGGGACAGGAGCCCAAGAGACCCAGTACTTC CASSEHLGTGAQETQYF TRBD1 TRBV9 - TRBJ2-5
TGTGCCAGCAGCGTAGAAGGCGGGAGAACAGATACGCAGTATTTT CASSVEGGRTDTQYF TRBD2 TRBV9 - TRBJ2-3
TGTGCCAGCTCACCAGGCAATAGCAATCAGCCCCAGCATTTT CASSPGNSNQPQHF - TRBV18 - TRBJ1-5
TGTGCCAGTAGTAGCGGGAGTGCAGATACGCAGTATTTT CASSSGSADTQYF TRBD2 TRBV19 - TRBJ2-3
TGTGCCAGCAGCTTAGGGGGAAACATTCAGTACTTC CASSLGGNIQYF - TRBV5-5 - TRBJ2-4
TGCGCCAGCAGCCAATACAGCGGGGTAAACTCCTACGAGCAGTACTTC CASSQYSGVNSYEQYF TRBD2 TRBV4-1 - TRBJ2-7
TGTGCCAGTAGTATAAGCTTCCTCACCGGGGAGCTGTTTTTT CASSISFLTGELFF - TRBV19 - TRBJ2-2
TGTGCCAGCAGGCTGACAGCAACTAACTATGGCTACACCTTC CASRLTATNYGYTF - TRBV6-1 once TRBJ1-2
TGTGCCAGCAGCTTAGCGTCAGGGTCGAATGAGCAGTTCTTC CASSLASGSNEQFF - TRBV7-9 few TRBJ2-1
TGTGCCAGCAGCACTTGGACTAGCGGGCCCACCGGGGAGCTGTTTTTT CASSTWTSGPTGELFF TRBD2 TRBV7-9 - TRBJ2-2
TGTGCCAGCAGTATTTCAGGGGGCGGAAACACCATATATTTT CASSISGGGNTIYF TRBD1 TRBV6-1 - TRBJ1-3
TGCAGCGTTGGGCGGACTGACCGTTCCTACGAGCAGTACTTC CSVGRTDRSYEQYF - TRBV29-1 - TRBJ2-7
TGTGCCAGCAGCTTGGCCAGCTACAATGAGCAGTTCTTC CASSLASYNEQFF - TRBV5-4 - TRBJ2-1
TGTGCCAGCAGCTTAGATAGGACAAAGTCCTACGAGCAGTACTTC CASSLDRTKSYEQYF - TRBV11-2 - TRBJ2-7
TGTGCCAGCAAGACGGGGTCCTCCACAGATACGCAGTATTTT CASKTGSSTDTQYF - TRBV2 - TRBJ2-3
TGTGCCAGCAGCTTGCTGTGGGGGACTAGCGGTTACAATGAGCAGTTCTTC CASSLLWGTSGYNEQFF TRBD2 TRBV5-8 - TRBJ2-1
TGTGCCAGCAGTTTTTGGACAGCCGACAATGAGCAGTTCTTC CASSFWTADNEQFF - TRBV28 - TRBJ2-1
TGCGCCAGCAGCTTGGGACCAGGCTCCTACGAGCAGTACTTC CASSLGPGSYEQYF - TRBV5-1 - TRBJ2-7
TGTGCCAGCAAGGCAGGGAACACCGGGGAGCTGTTTTTT CASKAGNTGELFF - TRBV2 - TRBJ2-2
TGTGCCAGTAGTATTGGAGTTAACTATGGCTACACCTTC CASSIGVNYGYTF - TRBV19 - TRBJ1-2
TGTGCCAGCAGCAAAGGGCCAGCAGGGTGGCATCAGCCCCAGCATTTT CASSKGPAGWHQPQHF - TRBV21-1 - TRBJ1-5
TGTGCCAGCAGCGGCGGGAGGGCCGGAAATGAGCAGTTCTTC CASSGGRAGNEQFF TRBD2 TRBV9 - TRBJ2-1
TGTGCCTGGGGACAGGGGGCGCGAAACTATGGCTACACCTTC CAWGQGARNYGYTF TRBD1 TRBV30 - TRBJ1-2
TGTGCCAGCAGCCCCCTCACCGGGACTGAAGCTTTCTTT CASSPLTGTEAFF - TRBV7-6 - TRBJ1-1
TGCGCCAGCAGCTTGGGCCCGACAGGGGTGGGACAGCCCCAGCATTTT CASSLGPTGVGQPQHF TRBD1 TRBV5-1 once TRBJ1-5
TGTGCCAGCAGGCCGCAGGGGGTTAGCAATCAGCCCCAGCATTTT CASRPQGVSNQPQHF TRBD1 TRBV2 - TRBJ1-5
TGCGCCAGCAGCTTCTATGGGGGAGGGCCTAGCACAGATACGCAGTATTTT CASSFYGGGPSTDTQYF TRBD2 TRBV5-1 - TRBJ2-3
TGCGCCAGCAGCCAAGACCCTTTGGGAGGGTGGGACGAGCAGTACTTC CASSQDPLGGWDEQYF TRBD2 TRBV4-1 - TRBJ2-7
TGTGCCTGGAGTGCCCTCAGGGGATCTGGCTACACCTTC CAWSALRGSGYTF - TRBV30 - TRBJ1-2
TGTGCAAGTCGCTTAGATTGGCGGGAGGCCTCCTACGAGCAGTACTTC CASRLDWREASYEQYF - TRBV12-2 - TRBJ2-7
TGTGCCAGCTCACCTTGGACTAGCGGGAGGTCCGGAACCGGGGAGCTGTTTTTT CASSPWTSGRSGTGELFF TRBD2 TRBV18 - TRBJ2-2